The 13 T cell receptor beta chains given below trace back to one sample, sequenced in a study of OX40 agonist ivuxolimab in advanced cancers. Assay used: immunoSEQ multiplex PCR; TCRdb lists only in-frame clones, some missing. The repertoire consists of 80,000 to 85,000 clones, with around 84% occurring once and the leading ten covering 5.5% to 7%. Sequencing was performed on CD4+ or CD8+ T cells sorted from blood, taken in a trial of the OX40 agonist ivuxolimab. The origin of the receptors is an adult with an advanced solid tumor such as melanoma, head and neck, liver or kidney cancer.

The chain has TRBV2 and TRBJ1-4; TRBD1 matches at 7 bases. Germline V CDR1 and CDR2: SNHLY, FYNNEI. The CDR3 spans 16 residues. V was pared by 1 base and J by 6 bases, with 8 bases of the junction left unmatched. CDR3 DNA sequence: TGTGCCAGCAGTGAAGACGGGAAAGGGGGCCATGAAAAACTGTTTTTT. Its protein is CASSEDGKGGHEKLFF.

The chain joins TRBV7-9 to TRBJ1-5; 7 nucleotides agree with TRBD1. V was pared by 1 base and J by 5 bases, with 5 bases of the junction left unmatched. Germline CDR1 and CDR2: SEHNR and FQNEAQ (reference sequence). This CDR3 is 15 amino acids long. CDR3 nucleotides: TGTGCCAGCAGCTTAGTCGGGACAGAAGATCAGCCCCAGCATTTT. Amino acid sequence: CASSLVGTEDQPQHF.

The chain is built from TRBV19 and TRBJ1-2; D remains ambiguous. Germline values: CDR1 LNHDA, CDR2 SQIVND (reference sequence). The CDR3 has 16 amino acids. The V gene lost 1 base and the J gene lost 2 bases, with 14 bases spanning the gap. The CDR3 loop reads CASSIGRRQINYGYTF. DNA for the CDR3: TGTGCCAGTAGTATAGGAAGACGGCAAATAAACTATGGCTACACCTTC. Full variable domain (rest looked up from reference TRBV19 and TRBJ1-2): DGGITQSPKYLFRKEGQNVTLSCEQNLNHDAMYWYRQDPGQGLRLIYYSQIVNDFQKGDIAEGYSVSREKKESFPLTVTSAQKNPTAFYLCASSIGRRQINYGYTFGSGTRLTVV.

The gene calls are TRBV7-8 and TRBJ1-6; D not resolved. The CDR3 extends over 11 amino acids. The germline V gene encodes CDR1 SGHVS and CDR2 FQNEAQ. The ends were cut back, 5 bases at V and 5 bases at J, with 1 base in the middle. CDR3 loop: CASSDNSPLHF. DNA for the CDR3: TGTGCCAGCAGCGATAATTCACCCCTCCACTTT. Supplemented by reference TRBV7-8 and TRBJ1-6, the full variable domain reads GAGVSQSPRYKVAKRGQDVALRCDPISGHVSLFWYQQALGQGPEFLTYFQNEAQLDKSGLPSDRFFAERPEGSVSTLKIQRTQQEDSAVYLCASSDNSPLHFGNGTRLTVT.

This chain connects TRBV5-1 to TRBJ2-3; D might be TRBD2 (5 bases). Trimming left V 4 bases short and J 0 bases short, with 9 bases between. The CDR3 is made up of 14 amino acids. CDR1 and CDR2 (germline): SGHRS, YFSETQ. CDR3 amino acids: CASSRDQSTDTQYF. The CDR3 DNA sequence: TGCGCCAGCAGCCGGGATCAGAGCACAGATACGCAGTATTTT.

V and J are TRBV5-1 and TRBJ2-3; 9 nucleotides line up with TRBD1. The CDR3 sequence is 15 residues long. V was pared by 5 bases and J by 3 bases, with 7 bases of the junction left unmatched. Germline V gene data show CDR1 as SGHRS and CDR2 as YFSETQ. The CDR3 DNA sequence: TGCGCCAGCAGAAGGGGACAGGGAGGGACAGATACGCAGTATTTT. This codes for CASRRGQGGTDTQYF.

This clone was detected a few times. The J gene is TRBJ1-2, the V gene TRBV27, with 7 bases that match TRBD1. The CDR3 is made up of 13 amino acids. V dropped 7 bases and J dropped 1; count of bases not matched to a gene: 3. CDR1 MNHEY and CDR2 SMNVEV come from the germline V gene (reference sequence). The CDR3 coding sequence is TGTGCCAGCAAGGGGGCTAATAACTATGGCTACACCTTC. Translating it yields CASKGANNYGYTF.

This clone appeared a few times. The chain joins TRBV6-6 to TRBJ1-1, with D uncertain. Trimming removed 6 bases at V and 4 bases at J, with 12 bases between. Germline loops: CDR1 MNHNY, CDR2 SVGAGI (reference sequence). The CDR3 sequence is 13 residues long. CDR3 amino acids: CASRGSVATEAFF. DNA for the CDR3: TGTGCCAGCAGGGGGTCGGTCGCCACTGAAGCTTTCTTT.

The chain couples TRBV30 to TRBJ2-7; 9 bases are shared with TRBD1. The CDR3 is made up of 14 amino acids. Germline lookup yields CDR1 GTSNPN and CDR2 SVGIG (reference sequence). V lost 5 bases and J lost 3; bases outside the gene matches: 8. CDR3 protein: CAWSQTGGFYEQYF. CDR3 nucleotide sequence: TGTGCCTGGTCCCAGACAGGGGGTTTCTACGAGCAGTACTTC.

This chain uses TRBV27 with TRBJ2-7; a weak D match, TRBD1 (5 bases). V dropped 4 bases and J dropped 2 bases, with 15 bases sitting between them. Germline V gene lookup returns CDR1 MNHEY and CDR2 SMNVEV (reference sequence). The CDR3 has 15 amino acids. CDR3 sequence reads: CASSSSGRSPYEQYF. The DNA for the CDR3 is TGTGCCAGCAGTTCGTCAGGGCGATCTCCCTACGAGCAGTACTTC.

The CDR3 protein is CASRLRARGIEDEQFF. The CDR3 nucleotides read TGTGCCAGCAGATTAAGGGCGAGGGGTATCGAGGATGAGCAGTTCTTC. The J gene is TRBJ2-1, the V gene TRBV7-8; D tentatively reads TRBD1 or TRBD2 (5 bases each). Germline V gene lookup returns CDR1 SGHVS and CDR2 FQNEAQ. CDR3 length: 16 residues. V lost 6 bases and J lost 8, with 23 bases in between.

V gene TRBV9 combines with J gene TRBJ2-1; the match to TRBD2 covers 11 bases. This CDR3 has 16 amino acids. V shed 3 bases, J shed 4 bases, and the junction held 6 bases outside the gene matches. Germline V lookup: CDR1 SGDLS, CDR2 YYNGEE. The DNA of the CDR3 is TGTGCCAGCAGCGCTACTAGCGGGAGTTCTTACAATGAGCAGTTCTTC. It specifies CASSATSGSSYNEQFF.

The genes are TRBV7-2 and TRBJ1-6; possibly TRBD1 for D (5 bases). V was clipped by 5 bases and J by 7 bases, with 15 bases between them. The CDR3 runs 15 residues. Germline CDR1 reads SGHTA; CDR2 reads FQGNSA. The CDR3 sequence is CASSPARGPNSPLHF. CDR3 coding DNA: TGTGCCAGCAGCCCCGCGCGGGGACCAAATTCACCCCTCCACTTT.